Shown below are 19 T cell receptor beta chains from a single sample sequenced in a study of blood T cell repertoires in COVID-19 (dated by TCRdb to between 2020 and 2021). Libraries were prepared through the immunoSEQ multiplex PCR assay. TCRdb obtained this table from immuneACCESS and retained in-frame rearrangements with V and J assigned. These tables miss some clones; where compared with another copy, unresolved V genes account for less than half of the shortfall, and the remainder is unexplained. The sample table holds a few hundred thousand clones, of which 83% were seen once. Of the sample, approximately 7% falls within the top ten clones. Material for sequencing was peripheral blood. The source is a woman between 45 and 60 years old with acute or convalescent COVID-19.

This clone occurred a few times. This chain connects TRBV7-3 to TRBJ2-3, with TRBD2 matching 14 bases. V shed 5 bases and J 6 bases; nucleotides not matched to a gene: 7. There are 16 residues in the CDR3. The germline V gene encodes CDR1 SGHTA and CDR2 FQGTGA. In DNA form, the CDR3 reads TGTGCCAGCAGCCGTGGACTAGCGGGGGGCCGGGATACGCAGTATTTT. Protein sequence: CASSRGLAGGRDTQYF.

CDR3 in amino acids: CAWNSQPYEQYF. Here the CDR3 DNA reads TGTGCCTGGAACAGTCAACCCTACGAGCAGTACTTC. J is TRBJ2-7 and V is TRBV30; no definite D call. The length of the CDR3 is 12 residues. The ends were cut back, 4 bases at V and 2 bases at J, with 9 bases in the middle. Germline lookup yields CDR1 GTSNPN and CDR2 SVGIG (reference sequence). The whole variable domain, filled in from reference TRBV30 and TRBJ2-7, reads SQTIHQWPATLVQPVGSPLSLECTVEGTSNPNLYWYRQAAGRGLQLLFYSVGIGQISSEVPQNLSASRPQDRQFILSSKKLLLSDSGFYLCAWNSQPYEQYFGPGTRLTVT.

This clone came up once. Here the CDR3 DNA reads TGTGCCAGTAGTATAGGCGGGGGCGCGGCTGGCTACACCTTC. Its translation is CASSIGGGAAGYTF. The rearrangement uses TRBV19 and TRBJ1-2; tentative D call: TRBD1 (6 bases). The CDR3 sequence is 14 residues long. V lost 1 base, J lost 7 bases, and 13 bases lay in between. CDR1 and CDR2 from the germline V gene are LNHDA and SQIVND (reference sequence).

J is TRBJ2-1 and V is TRBV9; D is possibly TRBD2 (5 bases). Germline loops: CDR1 SGDLS, CDR2 YYNGEE. V was pared by 0 bases and J by 1 base, with 14 bases between. This CDR3 is built from 17 residues. Written as DNA, the CDR3 is TGTGCCAGCAGCGTAGCTGGGAGTCGGGAATCCTACAATGAGCAGTTCTTC. This encodes CASSVAGSRESYNEQFF.

The CDR3 sequence: CASSLREIADTQYF. In nucleotides, the CDR3 is TGTGCCAGCAGCTTGCGGGAGATCGCAGATACGCAGTATTTT. V and J are TRBV5-4 and TRBJ2-3, with D tentatively TRBD2 (6 bases). V was cut by 1 base and J by 4 bases, with 10 bases left in between. This CDR3 contains 14 residues. Looked up from germline, CDR1 is SGHNT and CDR2 is YYREEE (reference sequence). Together with reference TRBV5-4 and TRBJ2-3, the CDR3 gives the full variable domain: ETGVTQSPTHLIKTRGQQVTLRCSSQSGHNTVSWYQQALGQGPQFIFQYYREEENGRGNFPPRFSGLQFPNYSSELNVNALELDDSALYLCASSLREIADTQYFGPGTRLTVL.

The chain uses TRBV30 and TRBJ1-2, with a possible D match to TRBD1 (5 bases). V was trimmed by 2 bases and J by 3 bases, leaving 13 bases between them. This CDR3 spans 14 amino acids. Germline V CDR1 and CDR2: GTSNPN, SVGIG (reference sequence). CDR3 sequence (DNA): TGTGCCTGGAGTCGTAACCTCAGGGACTATGGCTACACCTTC. This codes for CAWSRNLRDYGYTF.

This clone was seen a few times. V is TRBV28 and J is TRBJ1-5, with 9 bases matching TRBD1. Germline-derived CDR1 and CDR2 are MDHEN and SYDVKM. V shed 10 bases, J shed 6 bases, and the junction held 7 bases outside the gene matches. The CDR3 has 13 amino acids. CDR3 bases: TGTGCCACCTCGACAGGGGGGCCTCAGCCCCAGCATTTT. It yields the protein CATSTGGPQPQHF. Combining the CDR3 with reference TRBV28 and TRBJ1-5 gives the whole variable domain DVKVTQSSRYLVKRTGEKVFLECVQDMDHENMFWYRQDPGLGLRLIYFSYDVKMKEKGDIPEGYSVSREKKERFSLILESASTNQTSMYLCATSTGGPQPQHFGDGTRLSIL.

The J gene is TRBJ1-1, the V gene TRBV7-2; D unclear. V lost 7 bases and J lost 0, with 12 bases in between. CDR3 length: 14 amino acids. Per germline, CDR1 SGHTA and CDR2 FQGNSA. The CDR3 DNA follows: TGTGCCAGCACTCCCGGGTCCTTGAACACTGAAGCTTTCTTT. Translation: CASTPGSLNTEAFF.

There are a few counts of this clone. The chain is built from TRBV19 and TRBJ1-6, with no clear D. V was pared by 9 bases and J by 10 bases, with 19 bases between. This CDR3 comprises 14 residues. Germline V gene data show CDR1 as LNHDA and CDR2 as SQIVND (reference sequence). CDR3 sequence reads: CASKLSEVGSPLHF. Written as DNA, the CDR3 is TGTGCCAGCAAATTATCGGAGGTCGGGTCACCCCTCCACTTT.

The J gene is TRBJ2-7, the V gene TRBV11-3; 8 bases are a match to TRBD1. The CDR3 has 15 amino acids. Germline CDR1 is SGHNT and CDR2 is YENEEA. V lost 6 bases to trimming and J lost 3 bases; unmatched junction nucleotides: 10. The CDR3 DNA is TGTGCCAGCAGTCTGGGGCAGGGGGCTTTCTACGAGCAGTACTTC. It translates to CASSLGQGAFYEQYF.

This clone was counted once. The chain is built from TRBV7-2 and TRBJ1-3; TRBD1 might be the D (5 bases). V dropped 5 bases and J dropped 4 bases, with 12 bases sitting between them. Germline V gives CDR1 SGHTA, CDR2 FQGNSA. This CDR3 comprises 14 residues. The CDR3 DNA is TGTGCCAGCAGCCTGGCAGGGTACGGAAACACCATATATTTT. Translating gives CASSLAGYGNTIYF.

The rearrangement joins TRBV21-1 to TRBJ2-1; TRBD1, the table's D call, was not compared with the DNA. TRBV21-1 constitutes a pseudogene. The CDR3 sequence is 14 residues long. The CDR3 DNA follows: TGTGCCAGCAGCAAAGTCCCCATCCGGGACACGCAGTTCTTC. Translating gives CASSKVPIRDTQFF.

The CDR3 reads CASTLRRSGGELFF. DNA for the CDR3: TGCGCCAGCACCCTACGGCGGTCTGGCGGGGAGCTGTTTTTT. The V call is TRBV5-1, the J call TRBJ2-2, with unresolved D. Trimming pared 6 bases from V and 7 bases from J, leaving 16 bases between. The germline V gene has CDR1 SGHRS and CDR2 YFSETQ. The CDR3 has 14 amino acids.

This clone has only one observation. The chain carries TRBV10-2 and TRBJ1-5; D ambiguous. CDR1 and CDR2 from the germline V gene are WSHSY and SAAADI. The length of the CDR3 is 14 residues. V was pared by 7 bases and J by 7 bases, with 17 bases between. The CDR3 sequence: CASTDNAGPQPQHF. The CDR3 nucleotides are TGCGCCAGCACTGATAACGCCGGTCCACAGCCCCAGCATTTT.

This chain connects TRBV19 to TRBJ2-5, with TRBD1 identical over 10 bases. Germline CDR1 LNHDA, CDR2 SQIVND (reference sequence). The length of the CDR3 is 14 residues. V lost 5 bases, J lost 6 bases, and 6 bases stayed unmatched. CDR3 sequence reads: CASSEGQGSKTQYF. The CDR3 region has the DNA TGTGCCAGTAGTGAGGGACAGGGGTCGAAGACCCAGTACTTC.

V and J are TRBV7-9 and TRBJ2-3, with D possibly TRBD1 on 5 matching bases. V was shortened by 2 bases and J by 0 bases, with 15 bases between the two germline ends. The CDR3 covers 17 residues. Germline-derived CDR1 and CDR2 are SEHNR and FQNEAQ (reference sequence). Here the CDR3 reads CASSLLDTQDSTDTQYF. The CDR3, as DNA: TGTGCCAGCAGCTTACTGGACACCCAAGATAGCACAGATACGCAGTATTTT.

The chain has TRBV6-1 and TRBJ2-2; 7 nucleotides line up with TRBD2. This CDR3 has 17 residues. V lost 4 bases, J lost 0 bases, and 8 bases stayed unmatched. Germline CDR1 MNHNS, CDR2 SASEGT. Here the CDR3 DNA reads TGTGCCAGCAGTGCCCTGACTAGCCTCGCGAACACCGGGGAGCTGTTTTTT. Translated: CASSALTSLANTGELFF.

This rearrangement joins TRBV28 to TRBJ2-5, with 12 bases fitting TRBD2. CDR1 and CDR2 from the germline V gene are MDHEN and SYDVKM. The CDR3 is 14 residues long. Trimming cost V 6 bases and J 4 bases; bases outside gene matches: 3. The CDR3 here is CASRAGLAGETQYF. CDR3 DNA: TGTGCCAGCAGGGCGGGACTAGCGGGAGAGACCCAGTACTTC.

This clone appeared a single time. V and J are TRBV27 and TRBJ2-7; 9 bases are shared with TRBD2. The germline V gene encodes CDR1 MNHEY and CDR2 SMNVEV (reference sequence). V gave up 2 bases and J gave up 0 bases; unmatched junction bases: 8. The CDR3 runs 17 residues. The CDR3 DNA sequence: TGTGCCAGCAGTTTACTAGCGGGGACGCTCTACTCCTACGAGCAGTACTTC. Amino acids: CASSLLAGTLYSYEQYF.